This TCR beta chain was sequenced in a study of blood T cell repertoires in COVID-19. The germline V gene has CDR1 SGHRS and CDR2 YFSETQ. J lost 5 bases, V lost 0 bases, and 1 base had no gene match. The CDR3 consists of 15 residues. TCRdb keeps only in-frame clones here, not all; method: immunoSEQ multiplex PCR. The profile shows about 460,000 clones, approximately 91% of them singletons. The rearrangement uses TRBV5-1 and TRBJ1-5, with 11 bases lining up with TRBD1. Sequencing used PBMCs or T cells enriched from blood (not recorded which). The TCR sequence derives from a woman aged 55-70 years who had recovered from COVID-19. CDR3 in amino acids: CASSLGTGGDQPQHF. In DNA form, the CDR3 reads TGCGCCAGCAGCTTGGGGACAGGGGGCGATCAGCCCCAGCATTTT.